These 16 T cell receptor beta chains were all obtained from the same sample, sequenced in a study of blood T cell repertoires in COVID-19. The table came from immunoSEQ multiplex PCR; TCRdb's copy has only in-frame clones and leaves some out. The repertoire consists of nearly 70,000 clones, with roughly 90% occurring once and the leading ten covering 6.5% to 8%. The sample comprised peripheral blood. The receptor source for this set is a man aged 35-49 years with COVID-19, enrolled during active disease.

This sequence joins TRBV6-5 and TRBJ2-7; 7 bases agree with TRBD1. The CDR3 covers 15 residues. Losses at the gene ends were 6 bases for V and 3 bases for J; bases not matched to a gene: 11. The germline gives CDR1 MNHEY, CDR2 SVGAGI. CDR3 protein: CASRLTGEPNYEQYF. The CDR3 DNA follows: TGTGCCAGCAGGCTCACAGGGGAACCCAACTACGAGCAGTACTTC.

V and J are TRBV6-5 and TRBJ1-1; D remains ambiguous. CDR1 MNHEY and CDR2 SVGAGI come from the germline V gene. Trimming stripped 0 bases from V and 1 base from J, with 3 bases between. This CDR3 is built from 13 residues. CDR3 protein: CASSYSRNTEAFF. The CDR3 DNA follows: TGTGCCAGCAGTTACTCCAGGAACACTGAAGCTTTCTTT.

CDR3 region: CASSLGTAGYEQYF. In DNA form, the CDR3 reads TGTGCCAGCAGTTTAGGGACAGCCGGCTACGAGCAGTACTTC. The V call is TRBV2, the J call TRBJ2-7; TRBD1 matches 7 bases. The V segment lost 5 bases and the J segment 3 bases; nucleotides outside the gene matches: 7. CDR1 is SNHLY, CDR2 FYNNEI, per germline. The CDR3 contains 14 residues.

This clone was seen a few times. V usage is TRBV19 and J usage is TRBJ1-2, with 7 nucleotides matching TRBD1. Germline CDR1 and CDR2: LNHDA and SQIVND (reference sequence). The CDR3 is 15 residues long. V trimming: 8 bases; J trimming: 4 bases; junction bases outside the gene matches: 13. The DNA for the CDR3 is TGTGCCAGTGCCTCTCCACAGGGGATTTCCTATGGCTACACCTTC. It codes for CASASPQGISYGYTF.

The J gene is TRBJ2-1, the V gene TRBV2; 10 bases match TRBD2. Looked up from germline, CDR1 is SNHLY and CDR2 is FYNNEI. The CDR3 sequence is 14 residues long. The junction had 9 bases not matched to a gene; V was cut back by 8 bases and J by 8 bases. This chain's CDR3 is CASGVRLAGDEQFF. Written as DNA, the CDR3 is TGTGCCAGCGGGGTTCGACTAGCGGGCGATGAGCAGTTCTTC.

The V call is TRBV29-1, the J call TRBJ1-1, with D uncertain. The V end was cut by 5 bases, the J end by 1 base, with 11 bases between. CDR3 length equals 13 residues. Looked up from germline, CDR1 is SQVTM and CDR2 is ANQGSEA. The CDR3 sequence: CSVLARRNTEAFF. For the CDR3, the DNA is TGCAGCGTTTTGGCAAGAAGGAACACTGAAGCTTTCTTT.

The chain recombines TRBV27 with TRBJ1-2; D remains unclear. Per germline, CDR1 MNHEY and CDR2 SMNVEV (reference sequence). The V and J ends lost 5 bases and 8 bases respectively, with 9 bases between them. The CDR3 length is 11 residues. The CDR3 coding sequence is TGTGCCAGCAGTGCGGGCGGGGGCTACACCTTC. Its protein product is CASSAGGGYTF.

This rearrangement joins TRBV7-9 to TRBJ2-3; D is possibly TRBD2 (6 bases). CDR1 is SEHNR, CDR2 FQNEAQ, per germline (reference sequence). The CDR3 has 15 amino acids. Between the trimmed V and J ends, which lost 3 bases and 0 bases, there was a span of 10 bases. The CDR3 here is CASSFSGVSTDTQYF. The CDR3 DNA is TGTGCCAGCAGCTTTAGCGGAGTTAGCACAGATACGCAGTATTTT.

The sample holds one count of this clone. The chain has TRBV5-1 and TRBJ2-5, with a tentative D call TRBD2 (5 bases). This CDR3 has 15 amino acids. Trimming cost V 2 bases and J 5 bases, with 16 bases left between them. From germline, CDR1 is SGHRS and CDR2 YFSETQ. This chain's CDR3 is CASSLNLARRETQYF. The CDR3 DNA reads TGCGCCAGCAGCTTAAACTTAGCGCGGCGGGAGACCCAGTACTTC.

The V gene is TRBV9, the J gene TRBJ2-3; 12 bases line up with TRBD2. V gave up 3 bases and J gave up 5 bases; unmatched junction bases: 10. There are 17 residues in the CDR3. Germline CDR1 SGDLS, CDR2 YYNGEE. The CDR3 bases are TGTGCCAGCAGCGCCCTACTAGCGGGGGGCGGAGGAGATACGCAGTATTTT. This gives the protein CASSALLAGGGGDTQYF.

The V gene is TRBV6-5, the J gene TRBJ2-7, with D possibly matching TRBD1 (6 bases). This CDR3 region has 15 residues. The germline gives CDR1 MNHEY, CDR2 SVGAGI. The germline V and J ends were trimmed by 2 bases and 2 bases, with 13 bases remaining between them. Here the CDR3 reads CASSYQRTETYEQYF. CDR3 bases: TGTGCCAGCAGTTACCAGAGGACAGAAACCTACGAGCAGTACTTC.

The chain uses TRBV5-1 and TRBJ2-7; D perhaps matches TRBD1 (5 bases). Germline CDR1 and CDR2: SGHRS and YFSETQ. Between the trimmed V and J ends, which lost 0 bases and 3 bases, there was a span of 13 bases. The CDR3 totals 15 residues. CDR3: CASSLVPGIGYEQYF. In DNA, the CDR3 is TGCGCCAGCAGCTTGGTTCCAGGGATCGGCTACGAGCAGTACTTC.

The chain is built from TRBV7-6 and TRBJ1-5, with 9 bases fitting TRBD1. This CDR3 spans 15 amino acids. The J segment lost 3 bases and the V segment lost 5 bases, leaving 5 bases of the junction unmatched. Germline V gene data show CDR1 as SGHVS and CDR2 as FNYEAQ. The CDR3 sequence: CASSLGTGTNQPQHF. For the CDR3, the DNA is TGTGCCAGCAGCCTTGGGACAGGGACCAATCAGCCCCAGCATTTT. Full variable domain (outside the CDR3, taken from reference TRBV7-6 and TRBJ1-5): GAGVSQSPRYKVTKRGQDVALRCDPISGHVSLYWYRQALGQGPEFLTYFNYEAQQDKSGLPNDRFSAERPEGSISTLTIQRTEQRDSAMYRCASSLGTGTNQPQHFGDGTRLSIL.

This clone was picked up one time. The chain recombines TRBV7-3 with TRBJ2-2, with 7 bases fitting TRBD1. There are 16 residues in the CDR3. Trimming took 2 bases from V and 3 from J; bases not matched to a gene: 6. Looked up from germline, CDR1 is SGHTA and CDR2 is FQGTGA. CDR3 DNA: TGTGCCAGCAGCTTATTGGGCAGGGGGTACACCGGGGAGCTGTTTTTT. As protein: CASSLLGRGYTGELFF. The whole variable domain, remainder taken from reference TRBV7-3 and TRBJ2-2, is GAGVSQTPSNKVTEKGKYVELRCDPISGHTALYWYRQSLGQGPEFLIYFQGTGAADDSGLPNDRFFAVRPEGSVSTLKIQRTERGDSAVYLCASSLLGRGYTGELFFGEGSRLTVL.

The genes are TRBV5-5 and TRBJ2-7, with D perhaps matching TRBD1 (5 bases). This CDR3 is 13 amino acids long. Germline loops: CDR1 SGHKS, CDR2 YYEKEE (reference sequence). V lost 2 bases and J lost 3, with 9 bases in between. The CDR3 loop is CASSFPGNYEQYF. As DNA, the CDR3 is TGTGCCAGCAGCTTCCCAGGGAACTACGAGCAGTACTTC.

The chain recombines TRBV12-5 with TRBJ2-1; perhaps TRBD1 as D (6 bases). Per germline, CDR1 LGHNT and CDR2 FRNRAP. Trimming removed 3 bases from V and 5 bases from J, with 17 bases in between. The CDR3 runs 16 residues. In nucleotides, the CDR3 is TGTGCTAGTGGTTTCACAACCGGGACACTTAACAATGAGCAGTTCTTC. Its translation is CASGFTTGTLNNEQFF.